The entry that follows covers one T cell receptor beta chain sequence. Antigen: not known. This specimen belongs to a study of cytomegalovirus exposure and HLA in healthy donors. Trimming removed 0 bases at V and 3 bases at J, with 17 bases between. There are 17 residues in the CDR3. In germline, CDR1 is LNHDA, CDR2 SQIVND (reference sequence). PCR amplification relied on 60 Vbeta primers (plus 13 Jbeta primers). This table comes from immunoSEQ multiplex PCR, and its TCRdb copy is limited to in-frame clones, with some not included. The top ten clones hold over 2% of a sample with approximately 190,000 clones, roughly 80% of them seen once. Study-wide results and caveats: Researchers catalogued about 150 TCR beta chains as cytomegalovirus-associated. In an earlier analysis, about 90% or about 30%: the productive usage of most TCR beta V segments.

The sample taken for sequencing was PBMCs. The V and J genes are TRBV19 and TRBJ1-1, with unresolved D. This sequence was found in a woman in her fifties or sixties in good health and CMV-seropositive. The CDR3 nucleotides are TGTGCCAGTAGTATAGATCGATTAAGGGCCGGGGACACTGAAGCTTTCTTT. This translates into CASSIDRLRAGDTEAFF.